Sequencing of this T cell receptor (beta chain) was carried out in a study of technical replicates of blood from a handful of donors. The table lists this clone with a count of one. This CDR3 region has 15 residues. Trimming removed 0 bases from V and 4 bases from J, with 11 bases in between. Germline V gives CDR1 SGHRS, CDR2 YFSETQ. TCRdb keeps only in-frame clones here, not all; method: immunoSEQ multiplex PCR. Among tens of thousands of clones, approximately 94% were seen once, and the ten largest hold 0.38%. The material sequenced was T cells isolated from PBMCs. V and J are TRBV5-1 and TRBJ1-5; D perhaps matches TRBD1 (6 bases). The source is a human donor in good health. The CDR3 region has the DNA TGCGCCAGCAGCTTGGGACAGGCCCCTAATCAGCCCCAGCATTTT. This gives the protein CASSLGQAPNQPQHF.